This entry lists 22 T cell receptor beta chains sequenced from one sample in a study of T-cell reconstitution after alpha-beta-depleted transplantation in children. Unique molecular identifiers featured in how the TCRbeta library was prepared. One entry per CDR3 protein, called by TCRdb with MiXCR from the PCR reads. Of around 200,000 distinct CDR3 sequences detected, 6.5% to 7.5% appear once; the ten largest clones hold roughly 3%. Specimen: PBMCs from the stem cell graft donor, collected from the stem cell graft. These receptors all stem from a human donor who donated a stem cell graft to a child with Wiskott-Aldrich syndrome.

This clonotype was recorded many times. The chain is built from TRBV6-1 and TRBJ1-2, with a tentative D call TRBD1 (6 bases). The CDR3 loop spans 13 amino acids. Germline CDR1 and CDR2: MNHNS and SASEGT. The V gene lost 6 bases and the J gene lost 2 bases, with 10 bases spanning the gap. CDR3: CASRDRNNYGYTF. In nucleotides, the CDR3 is TGTGCCAGCAGGGACAGAAACAACTATGGCTACACCTTC.

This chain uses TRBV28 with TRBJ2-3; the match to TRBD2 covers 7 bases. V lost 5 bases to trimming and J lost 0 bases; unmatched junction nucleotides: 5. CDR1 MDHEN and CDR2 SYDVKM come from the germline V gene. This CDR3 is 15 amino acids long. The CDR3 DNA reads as TGTGCCAGCAGTCTCGCGGGGGAAAGCACAGATACGCAGTATTTT. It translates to CASSLAGESTDTQYF.

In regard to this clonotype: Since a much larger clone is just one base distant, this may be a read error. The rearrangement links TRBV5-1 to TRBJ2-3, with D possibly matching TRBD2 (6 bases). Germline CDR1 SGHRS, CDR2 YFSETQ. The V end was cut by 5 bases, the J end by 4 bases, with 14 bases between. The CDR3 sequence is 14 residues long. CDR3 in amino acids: CASRLRGTADTQYF. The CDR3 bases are TGCGCCAGCAGACTACGGGGGACGGCAGATACGCAGTATTTT.

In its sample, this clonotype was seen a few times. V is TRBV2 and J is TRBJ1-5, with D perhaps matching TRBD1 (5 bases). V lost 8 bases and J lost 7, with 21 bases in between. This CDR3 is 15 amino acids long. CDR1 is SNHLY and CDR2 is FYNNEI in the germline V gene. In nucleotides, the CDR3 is TGTGCCAGCGCCCTCGGGGGGGGAGGAGGACAGCCCCAGCATTTT. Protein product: CASALGGGGGQPQHF.

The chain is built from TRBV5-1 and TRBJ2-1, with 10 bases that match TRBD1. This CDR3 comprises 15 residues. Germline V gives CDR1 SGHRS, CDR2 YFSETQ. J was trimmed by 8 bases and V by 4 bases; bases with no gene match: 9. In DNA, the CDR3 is TGCGCCAGCAGCACCCGGGACAGGGGATTGCATGAGCAGTTCTTC. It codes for CASSTRDRGLHEQFF.

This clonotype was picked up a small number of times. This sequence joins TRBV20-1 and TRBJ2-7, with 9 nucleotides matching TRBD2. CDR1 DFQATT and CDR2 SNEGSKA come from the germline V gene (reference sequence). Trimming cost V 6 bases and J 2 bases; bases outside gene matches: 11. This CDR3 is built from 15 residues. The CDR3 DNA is TGCAGTGCCACGCCGGAGACTAGCGGACCCTACGAGCAGTACTTC. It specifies CSATPETSGPYEQYF.

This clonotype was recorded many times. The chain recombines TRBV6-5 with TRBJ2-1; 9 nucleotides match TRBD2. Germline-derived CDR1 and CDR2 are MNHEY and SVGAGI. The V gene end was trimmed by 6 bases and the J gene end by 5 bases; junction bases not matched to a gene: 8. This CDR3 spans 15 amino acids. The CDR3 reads CASSAWAGGDNEQFF. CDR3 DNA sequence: TGTGCCAGCAGCGCCTGGGCGGGGGGGGACAATGAGCAGTTCTTC.

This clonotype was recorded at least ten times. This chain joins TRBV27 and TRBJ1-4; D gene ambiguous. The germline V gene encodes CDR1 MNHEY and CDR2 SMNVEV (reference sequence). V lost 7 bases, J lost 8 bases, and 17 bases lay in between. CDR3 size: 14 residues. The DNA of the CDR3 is TGTGCCAGCAATGCCGGGAGAAGAGGAGAAAAACTGTTTTTT. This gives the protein CASNAGRRGEKLFF.

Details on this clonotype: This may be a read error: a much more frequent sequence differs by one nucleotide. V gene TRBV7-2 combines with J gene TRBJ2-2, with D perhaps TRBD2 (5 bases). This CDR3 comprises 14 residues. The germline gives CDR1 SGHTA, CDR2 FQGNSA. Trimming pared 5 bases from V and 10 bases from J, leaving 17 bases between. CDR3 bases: TGTGCCAGCAGCCAGATTAGCGAAAGCGTGGAGCTGTTTTTT. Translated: CASSQISESVELFF.

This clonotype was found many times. CDR3 residues: CATSDPSSGANVLTF. In DNA form, the CDR3 reads TGTGCCACCAGTGATCCCAGCTCTGGGGCCAACGTCCTGACTTTC. The chain is built from TRBV24-1 and TRBJ2-6; D gene ambiguous. CDR3 size: 15 residues. V was pared by 3 bases and J by 0 bases, with 5 bases between. CDR1 is KGHDR, CDR2 SFDVKD, per germline.

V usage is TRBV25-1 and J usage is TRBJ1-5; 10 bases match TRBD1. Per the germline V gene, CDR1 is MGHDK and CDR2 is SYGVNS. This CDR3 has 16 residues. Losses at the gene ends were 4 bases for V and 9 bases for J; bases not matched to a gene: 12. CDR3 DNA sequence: TGTGCCAGCAGTGGTCCCGAGACAGGGGGCCGGAGGCCCCAGCATTTT. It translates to CASSGPETGGRRPQHF. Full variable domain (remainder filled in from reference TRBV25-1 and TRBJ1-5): EADIYQTPRYLVIGTGKKITLECSQTMGHDKMYWYQQDPGMELHLIHYSYGVNSTEKGDLSSESTVSRIRTEHFPLTLESARPSHTSQYLCASSGPETGGRRPQHFGDGTRLSIL.

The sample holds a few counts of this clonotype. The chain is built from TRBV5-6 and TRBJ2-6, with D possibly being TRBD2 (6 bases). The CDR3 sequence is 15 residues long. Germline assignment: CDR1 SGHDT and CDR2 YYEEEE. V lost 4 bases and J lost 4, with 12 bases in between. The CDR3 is CASSPRGSGANVLTF. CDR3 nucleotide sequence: TGTGCCAGCAGCCCACGGGGGTCCGGGGCCAACGTCCTGACTTTC. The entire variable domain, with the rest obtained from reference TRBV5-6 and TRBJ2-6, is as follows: DAGVTQSPTHLIKTRGQQVTLRCSPKSGHDTVSWYQQALGQGPQFIFQYYEEEERQRGNFPDRFSGHQFPNYSSELNVNALLLGDSALYLCASSPRGSGANVLTFGAGSRLTVL.

CDR3 protein: CASSLEGPRYEQYF. CDR3 in DNA: TGTGCCAGCAGCTTAGAGGGACCGCGCTACGAGCAGTACTTC. The chain recombines TRBV7-9 with TRBJ2-7; the D call may be TRBD1 or TRBD2 (5 bases each). CDR1 is SEHNR, CDR2 FQNEAQ, per germline (reference sequence). The V gene lost 1 base and the J gene lost 3 bases, with 10 bases spanning the gap. The CDR3 sequence is 14 residues long.

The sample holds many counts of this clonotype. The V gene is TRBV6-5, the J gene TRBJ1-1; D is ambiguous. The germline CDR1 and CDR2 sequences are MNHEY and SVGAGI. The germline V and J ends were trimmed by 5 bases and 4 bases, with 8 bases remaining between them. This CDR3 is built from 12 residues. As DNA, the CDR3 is TGTGCCAGCAGTGCTGCGGGCACTGAAGCTTTCTTT. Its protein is CASSAAGTEAFF.

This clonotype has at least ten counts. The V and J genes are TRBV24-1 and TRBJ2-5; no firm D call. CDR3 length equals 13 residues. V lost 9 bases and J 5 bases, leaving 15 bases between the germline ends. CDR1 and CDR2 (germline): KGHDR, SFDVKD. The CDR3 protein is CATQPVGYETQYF. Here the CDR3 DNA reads TGTGCCACCCAGCCGGTCGGGTATGAGACCCAGTACTTC.

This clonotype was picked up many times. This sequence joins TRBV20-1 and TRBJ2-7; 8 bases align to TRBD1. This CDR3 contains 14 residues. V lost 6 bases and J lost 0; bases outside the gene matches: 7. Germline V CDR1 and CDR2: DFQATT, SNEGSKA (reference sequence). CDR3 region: CSAPGQEYSYEQYF. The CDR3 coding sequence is TGCAGTGCCCCGGGACAGGAATACTCCTACGAGCAGTACTTC.

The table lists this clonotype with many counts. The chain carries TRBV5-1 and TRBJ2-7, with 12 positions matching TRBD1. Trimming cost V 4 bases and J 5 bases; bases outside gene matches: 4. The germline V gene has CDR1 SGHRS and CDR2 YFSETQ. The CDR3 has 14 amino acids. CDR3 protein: CASSLRDRGHEQYF. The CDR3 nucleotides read TGCGCCAGCAGCCTCCGGGACAGGGGGCACGAGCAGTACTTC.

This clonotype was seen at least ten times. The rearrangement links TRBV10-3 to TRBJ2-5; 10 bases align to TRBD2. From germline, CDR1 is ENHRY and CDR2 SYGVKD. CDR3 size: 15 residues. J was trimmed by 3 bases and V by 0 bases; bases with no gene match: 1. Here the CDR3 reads CAISESTSGKETQYF. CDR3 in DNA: TGTGCCATCAGTGAGTCTACTAGCGGGAAAGAGACCCAGTACTTC.

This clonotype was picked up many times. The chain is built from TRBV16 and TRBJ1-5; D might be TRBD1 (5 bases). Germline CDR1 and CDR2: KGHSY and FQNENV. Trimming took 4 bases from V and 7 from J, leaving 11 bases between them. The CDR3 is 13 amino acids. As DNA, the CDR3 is TGTGCCAGCAGCCCCGACCGGGGGCAGCCCCAGCATTTT. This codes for CASSPDRGQPQHF.

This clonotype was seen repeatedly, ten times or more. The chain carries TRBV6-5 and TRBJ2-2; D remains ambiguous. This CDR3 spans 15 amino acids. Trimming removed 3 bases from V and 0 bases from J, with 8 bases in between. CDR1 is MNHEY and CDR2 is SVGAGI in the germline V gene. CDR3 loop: CASSYSRTNTGELFF. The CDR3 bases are TGTGCCAGCAGTTATAGTCGTACGAACACCGGGGAGCTGTTTTTT.

CDR3: CASRPGGRLNTEAFF. The CDR3 DNA sequence: TGTGCCAGCAGGCCTGGGGGCCGTCTGAACACTGAAGCTTTCTTT. The chain recombines TRBV11-2 with TRBJ1-1; D is possibly TRBD1 (6 bases). Germline V gene sequence: CDR1 SGHAT, CDR2 FQNNGV. The length of the CDR3 is 15 residues. With 6 bases removed from V and 0 bases from J, the gap between germline ends came to 14 bases.

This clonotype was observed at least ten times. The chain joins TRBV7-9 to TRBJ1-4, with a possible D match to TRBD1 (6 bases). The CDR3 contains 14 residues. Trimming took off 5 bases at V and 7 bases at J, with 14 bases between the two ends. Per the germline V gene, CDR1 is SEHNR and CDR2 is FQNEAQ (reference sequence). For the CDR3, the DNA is TGTGCCAGCAGCCAAAGCGGCAGGGGTGAAAAACTGTTTTTT. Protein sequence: CASSQSGRGEKLFF.